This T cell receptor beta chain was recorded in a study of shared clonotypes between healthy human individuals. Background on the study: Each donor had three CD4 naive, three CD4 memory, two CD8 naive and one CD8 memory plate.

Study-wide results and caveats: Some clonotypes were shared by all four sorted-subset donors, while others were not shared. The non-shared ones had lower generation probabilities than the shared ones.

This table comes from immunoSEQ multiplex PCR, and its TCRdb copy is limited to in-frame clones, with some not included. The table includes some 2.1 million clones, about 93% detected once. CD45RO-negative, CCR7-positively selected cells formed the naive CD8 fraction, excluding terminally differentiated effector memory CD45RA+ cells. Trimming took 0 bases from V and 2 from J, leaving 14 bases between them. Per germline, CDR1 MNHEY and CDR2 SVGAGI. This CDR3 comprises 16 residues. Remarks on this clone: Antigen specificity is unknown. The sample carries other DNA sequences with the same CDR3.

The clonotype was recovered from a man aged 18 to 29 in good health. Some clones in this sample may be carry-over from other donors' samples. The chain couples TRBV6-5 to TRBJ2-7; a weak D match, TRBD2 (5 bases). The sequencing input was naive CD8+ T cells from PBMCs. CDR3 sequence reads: CASSYSSWSGTYEQYF. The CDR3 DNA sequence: TGTGCCAGCAGTTACTCGAGCTGGTCCGGGACCTACGAGCAGTACTTC.